These 12 T cell receptor beta chains share one sample of origin, sequenced in a study of tumor and adjacent non-tumor tissue in lung cancer. A modified ARM-PCR protocol with three rounds of nested PCR amplified TCRbeta. TCRdb fed the multiplex PCR reads into MiXCR, producing one record per CDR3 protein. In the table there are 120,000 to 150,000 distinct CDR3 sequences, about 71% of which are singletons. RNA was extracted from bulk tissue without any cell sorting. The specimen was lung tumor tissue. Receptors were obtained from a man aged 60 to 69 with small cell lung cancer.

As concerns this clonotype: One end of the junction fails to match germline, which may point to a read error. The chain employs TRBV11-2 and TRBJ1-6; 7 nucleotides align to TRBD1. This CDR3 spans 15 amino acids. Germline loops: CDR1 SGHAT, CDR2 FQNNGV. CDR3 amino acids: CASSPTGIRDSPPHF. Here the CDR3 DNA reads TGTGCTAGCAGCCCGACAGGGATCCGTGATTCACCCCCCCACTTT.

In regard to this clonotype: At one boundary the junction diverges from the germline segment, which might be a read error. The chain has TRBV20-1 and TRBJ2-1, with TRBD2 identical over 8 bases. Germline V lookup: CDR1 DFQATT, CDR2 SNEGSKA (reference sequence). CDR3 length: 15 residues. CDR3 sequence reads: CSTGVPSGRTNGQFF. CDR3 coding DNA: TGCAGTACTGGAGTCCCCAGCGGGAGAACCAATGGGCAGTTCTTC.

Concerning this clonotype: Just one base apart from a much larger clone, this may be a read error. The chain joins TRBV6-5 to TRBJ2-5; tentatively, D is TRBD2 (7 bases). The CDR3 runs to 15 residues. Germline loops: CDR1 MNHEY, CDR2 SVGAGI. CDR3 amino acids: CAGSGGPAGQETQYF. CDR3 DNA: TGTGCCGGCAGTGGGGGGCCAGCGGGGCAAGAGACCCAGTACTTC.

This sequence joins TRBV9 and TRBJ2-5; possibly TRBD1 for D (7 bases). From germline, CDR1 is SGDLS and CDR2 YYNGEE. There are 14 residues in the CDR3. V dropped 1 base and J dropped 7 bases, with 14 bases sitting between them. The CDR3 DNA reads as TGTGCCAGCAGCGTATGTGGACAGGAGGGGACCCAGTACTTC. This codes for CASSVCGQEGTQYF. Looking up the rest from reference TRBV9 and TRBJ2-5 gives the full variable domain: DSGVTQTPKHLITATGQRVTLRCSPRSGDLSVYWYQQSLDQGLQFLIQYYNGEERAKGNILERFSAQQFPDLHSELNLSSLELGDSALYFCASSVCGQEGTQYFGPGTRLLVL.

Points on this clonotype: The junction shows a germline mismatch at one end, possibly a read error. The CDR3: CTSSRGLVGDNEQFF. CDR3 bases: TGTACCAGCAGTCGGGGACTAGTAGGAGACAATGAGCAGTTCTTC. This chain connects TRBV6-5 to TRBJ2-1, with 8 bases fitting TRBD2. The germline V gene encodes CDR1 MNHEY and CDR2 SVGAGI. This CDR3 is 15 amino acids long.

This clonotype showed up just once. The chain carries TRBV6-1 and TRBJ2-1; weak D call: TRBD1 (7 bases). The germline V gene encodes CDR1 MNHNS and CDR2 SASEGT. Trimming removed 1 base at V and 14 bases at J, with 21 bases between. The CDR3 has 15 residues. The CDR3 sequence: CASSEGGTVVGGKFF. CDR3 DNA: TGTGCCAGCAGTGAAGGGGGGACAGTAGTGGGAGGAAAGTTCTTC.

Of note for this clonotype: This could be a read error, since a much larger clone is one nucleotide away. The V and J genes are TRBV12-3 or TRBV12-4 and TRBJ1-3; no clear D gene. The CDR3 consists of 13 residues. This CDR3 reads CANSLIRGNTIYF. CDR3 bases: TGTGCCAACAGTTTAATTAGGGGAAACACCATATATTTT.

This clonotype was seen a single time. At one of its ends the junction is not consistent with the germline gene, which may arise from a read error. The chain uses TRBV11-3 and TRBJ2-3; 9 bases agree with TRBD1. The CDR3 runs 15 residues. Germline-derived CDR1 and CDR2 are SGHNT and YENEEA. In DNA, the CDR3 is TGTGGCAGCAGCTTTACAGGGGGCTCGACAGATACGCAGTATTTT. Its protein product is CGSSFTGGSTDTQYF. Full variable domain (missing parts from reference TRBV11-3 and TRBJ2-3): EAGVVQSPRYKIIEKKQPVAFWCNPISGHNTLYWYLQNLGQGPELLIRYENEEAVDDSQLPKDRFSAERLKGVDSTLKIQPAELGDSAVYLCGSSFTGGSTDTQYFGPGTRLTVL.

Points on this clonotype: This is likely a read error, given that the CDR3 carries no conserved phenylalanine or tryptophan at its end. This chain connects TRBV20-1 to TRBJ2-5; no clear D. CDR1 is DFQATT and CDR2 is SNEGSKA in the germline V gene (reference sequence). The CDR3 extends over 15 amino acids. The CDR3 bases are TGTAGTGCACCCGACTGGACGGGCGTAGGAGAGACCCAGTACTTA. The encoded protein is CSAPDWTGVGETQYL.

On this clonotype itself: At one end the junction does not follow the germline gene, possibly because of a read error. CDR3 nucleotide sequence: TGCAGTGCTCCGGACAGGGAGGACACCGGGGAGCCGTTTTTT. Its translation is CSAPDREDTGEPFF. The genes are TRBV20-1 and TRBJ2-2, with TRBD1 identical over 8 bases. This CDR3 spans 14 amino acids. Germline loops: CDR1 DFQATT, CDR2 SNEGSKA (reference sequence).

A remark on this clonotype: The junction shows a germline mismatch at one end, possibly a read error. Written as DNA, the CDR3 is TGTACCAGCAGCCCCTGGACAGGGGGCTATCGAGAGCAGTACTTC. As protein: CTSSPWTGGYREQYF. The rearrangement uses TRBV28 and TRBJ2-7; 11 bases line up with TRBD1. The CDR3 loop spans 15 amino acids. CDR1 is MDHEN, CDR2 SYDVKM, per germline.

This clonotype was counted once. Compared with germline, one end of the junction differs, possibly owing to a read error. CDR3 bases: TGTGCCAGCTGTGACGTCCCGAGAAAGGGTAGAAGCTCTGGGGCCAACGTCCTGACTTTC. Protein: CASCDVPRKGRSSGANVLTF. This sequence joins TRBV6-1 and TRBJ2-6, with D unclear. Per the germline V gene, CDR1 is MNHNS and CDR2 is SASEGT. The CDR3 is made up of 20 amino acids.